A selection of T cell receptor beta chains follows, all from one sample in a study of T cell responses to AZD1222 COVID-19 vaccine. Data came from immunoSEQ multiplex PCR; TCRdb stores just in-frame clones and leaves some out. Here the sample spans 74,000 or so clones, around 84% being singletons. The sequenced sample was peripheral blood, obtained on day 0 of AZD1222 vaccination. The source is an adult in good health. Both conserved end residues are part of each CDR3. A D gene is named only where the DNA matches it firmly. Size is stated for part of the rows, as once, few or many counts, or as a class when the clone is expanded.

v_call	j_call	d_call	clone_size	cdr3_nt	cdr3_aa
TRBV6-2/TRBV6-3	TRBJ1-2	.	.	TGTGCCAGCAGTTACTCGGTAGGGAACTATGGCTACACCTTC	CASSYSVGNYGYTF
TRBV4-3	TRBJ1-6	.	.	TGCGCCAGCAGCCAAGATTGGGGCTCCTATAATTCACCCCTCCACTTT	CASSQDWGSYNSPLHF
TRBV18	TRBJ2-7	.	once	TGTGCCAGCTCCCCACGGAGAGAGCAGTACTTC	CASSPRREQYF
TRBV5-1	TRBJ2-2	.	.	TGCGCCAGCAGCTTGTTGCCCACCGGGGAGCTGTTTTTT	CASSLLPTGELFF
TRBV5-1	TRBJ1-1	.	.	TGCGCCAGCTTCCCGGCATCAGGATACACTGAAGCTTTCTTT	CASFPASGYTEAFF
TRBV29-1	TRBJ1-1	.	.	TGCAGCGTTGGTGGTCCCTACCAACATACTGAAGCTTTCTTT	CSVGGPYQHTEAFF
TRBV7-9	TRBJ2-1	.	.	TGTGCCAGCAGCTATGACCCCAATGAGCAGTTCTTC	CASSYDPNEQFF
TRBV11-2	TRBJ1-4	TRBD1	.	TGTGCCAGCAGCTTAGGGAGACAGGGGATGGGTGAAAAACTGTTTTTT	CASSLGRQGMGEKLFF
TRBV6-2/TRBV6-3	TRBJ2-7	TRBD1	.	TGTGCCAGCAGCCCTGCCCCAGGGGGCGCCGCCTACGAGCAGTACTTC	CASSPAPGGAAYEQYF
TRBV5-6	TRBJ1-2	.	.	TGTGCCAGCAGCTTGGAGCCGGAGTACACCTTC	CASSLEPEYTF
TRBV24-1	TRBJ2-7	.	.	TGTGCCACCAGTGATTGGTACCAGCCCTCCTACGAGCAGTACTTC	CATSDWYQPSYEQYF
TRBV4-1	TRBJ2-2	TRBD2	.	TGCGCCAGCAGCTATACCGGAGGACTAGCGGGGGGCGGGGAGCTGTTTTTT	CASSYTGGLAGGGELFF
TRBV25-1	TRBJ1-2	.	.	TGTGCCAGCAAACTGAGGGGGGCCTATGGCTACACCTTC	CASKLRGAYGYTF
TRBV7-9	TRBJ1-3	.	.	TGTGCCACCGCGCAGCGGTCTGGAAACACCATATATTTT	CATAQRSGNTIYF
TRBV25-1	TRBJ2-2	TRBD2	few	TGTGCCAGCAGTGAATGGGACCTAGCGGGGGGGCTTACCGGGGAGCTGTTTTTT	CASSEWDLAGGLTGELFF
TRBV10-2	TRBJ2-5	TRBD2	.	TGCGCCAGCAGTGGGACTAGCGGGGGGAGGGAGACCCAGTACTTC	CASSGTSGGRETQYF
TRBV7-8	TRBJ2-3	.	.	TGTGCCAGCAGCTTTCAGGGTGGAGGAGGGAGAGGTGGGGAGTTCGGCACAGATACGCAGTATTTT	CASSFQGGGGRGGEFGTDTQYF
TRBV5-6	TRBJ2-5	.	.	TGTGCCTCGAACCGCCCCGGCCAAGAGACCCAGTACTTC	CASNRPGQETQYF
TRBV7-9	TRBJ1-2	TRBD1	.	TGTGCCAGCAGCCCAAGACAGGGGATTAACTATGGCTACACCTTC	CASSPRQGINYGYTF
TRBV11-3	TRBJ2-2	TRBD1	.	TGTGCCAGCAGCTTAGGGTCTACAGGGGACGCCGGGGAGCTGTTTTTT	CASSLGSTGDAGELFF
TRBV5-6	TRBJ1-1	TRBD1	.	TGTGCCAGCAGCTTGGGTACAGGGGTTCCGATTTTTGGAGCTTTCTTT	CASSLGTGVPIFGAFF
TRBV28	TRBJ1-3	TRBD1	.	TGTGCCAGCAGTCCATATCACAGGGGGCAGGGAAACACCATATATTTT	CASSPYHRGQGNTIYF
TRBV14	TRBJ2-1	.	few	TGTGCCAGCAGCCAAGGACATAAAAGCTACAATGAGCAGTTCTTC	CASSQGHKSYNEQFF
TRBV7-6	TRBJ1-2	.	.	TGTGCCAGCAGCTTAGAGGCAGGGGCCGACTATGGCTACACCTTC	CASSLEAGADYGYTF
TRBV19	TRBJ1-5	TRBD1	.	TGTGCCAGTAGTATAGGGGCAGGGGGTGGAACCGCTCAGCCCCAGCATTTT	CASSIGAGGGTAQPQHF
TRBV5-1	TRBJ2-7	TRBD1	.	TGCGCCAGCAGCTTATACAGGGGGCGGTACGAGCAGTACTTC	CASSLYRGRYEQYF
TRBV14	TRBJ1-1	.	.	TGTGCCAGCAGCCCATTGGGCCCTCTAGAAGCTTTCTTT	CASSPLGPLEAFF
TRBV15	TRBJ2-1	TRBD1	.	TGTGCCACCAGCAAAAGGACAGGGGGCACGAATGAGCAGTTCTTC	CATSKRTGGTNEQFF
TRBV5-4	TRBJ2-5	TRBD1	.	TGTGCCAGCAGTTCGGACAGGGGAGAGACCCAGTACTTC	CASSSDRGETQYF
TRBV4-2	TRBJ1-6	.	.	TGTGCCAGCAGCCAAGAAGGGGATTCACCCCTCCACTTT	CASSQEGDSPLHF
TRBV7-3	TRBJ1-1	.	.	TGTGCCAGCAGCTTAATGGGTGGAACAAGTTCTACTGAAGCTTTCTTT	CASSLMGGTSSTEAFF
TRBV6-6	TRBJ1-1	TRBD1	few	TGTGTCAGCCCCCGGGACAGGGAGAACACTGAAGCTTTCTTT	CVSPRDRENTEAFF
TRBV5-1	TRBJ2-3	.	.	TGCGCCAGCAGCTTGGCCGTATCCACTAGCACAGATACGCAGTATTTT	CASSLAVSTSTDTQYF
TRBV6-5	TRBJ2-7	TRBD1	.	TGTGCCAGCAGTTGGGGACAGGGGAAGAACGAGCAGTACTTC	CASSWGQGKNEQYF
TRBV2	TRBJ1-2	TRBD1	.	TGTGCCAGCAGGGCCCGGGACAGGGACTATGGCTACACCTTC	CASRARDRDYGYTF
TRBV15	TRBJ2-7	.	.	TGTGCCACCCGAAAGGCAAGCTCCTACGAGCAGTACTTC	CATRKASSYEQYF
TRBV6-5	TRBJ1-3	.	.	TGTGCCAGTTCCGGATCAGGAAACACCATATATTTT	CASSGSGNTIYF
TRBV9	TRBJ2-1	.	.	TGTGCCAGCAGCCCATCTCCCCGGCGGGGGCCCCATGGGAATGAGCAGTTCTTC	CASSPSPRRGPHGNEQFF
TRBV28	TRBJ1-5	TRBD1	once	TGTGCCAGTGGTGGGACAGGCTACCAGCCCCAGCATTTT	CASGGTGYQPQHF
TRBV6-5	TRBJ2-5	.	.	TGTGCCAGCAGGTTGGAGGACTCACAAGAGACCCAGTACTTC	CASRLEDSQETQYF
TRBV9	TRBJ1-1	.	.	TGTGCCAGCAGCCCCGCGGCCCCGAACACTGAAGCTTTCTTT	CASSPAAPNTEAFF
TRBV5-8	TRBJ2-3	TRBD1	.	TGTGCCAGCCCCCCAGAGCCAGGGGGCAGTGGAGATACGCAGTATTTT	CASPPEPGGSGDTQYF